The 2 T cell receptor beta chains listed next were all sequenced from one sample in a study of Graves' ophthalmopathy and Graves' hyperthyroidism. Amplified TCR beta CDR3 regions were obtained using RNA transcripts as template. An initial RT-PCR round employing HTBI primers preceded a second-round multiplex PCR. MiXCR, applied by TCRdb to the multiplex PCR reads, yields one record per CDR3 protein. The sample carries about 480,000 distinct CDR3 sequences, approximately 15% recorded once. Sequencing was carried out using blood. The receptors were gathered from a woman younger than 45 with Graves' ophthalmopathy.

The CDR3 reads CAWRRESITEAFF. In nucleotides, the CDR3 is TGTGCCTGGAGAAGGGAAAGTATCACTGAAGCTTTCTTT. The V call is TRBV30, the J call TRBJ1-1; D uncertain. The CDR3 extends over 13 amino acids. V dropped 3 bases and J dropped 4 bases, with 12 bases sitting between them. Germline V gene sequence: CDR1 GTSNPN, CDR2 SVGIG (reference sequence).

This clonotype was detected ten times or more. The chain employs TRBV4-2 and TRBJ1-1, with D hard to call. The V gene lost 1 base and the J gene lost 3 bases, with 6 bases spanning the gap. Germline V gene data show CDR1 as LGHNA and CDR2 as YNFKEQ. CDR3 size: 13 residues. This CDR3 is CASSQVADTEAFF. The DNA of the CDR3 is TGTGCCAGCAGCCAAGTTGCGGACACTGAAGCTTTCTTT.